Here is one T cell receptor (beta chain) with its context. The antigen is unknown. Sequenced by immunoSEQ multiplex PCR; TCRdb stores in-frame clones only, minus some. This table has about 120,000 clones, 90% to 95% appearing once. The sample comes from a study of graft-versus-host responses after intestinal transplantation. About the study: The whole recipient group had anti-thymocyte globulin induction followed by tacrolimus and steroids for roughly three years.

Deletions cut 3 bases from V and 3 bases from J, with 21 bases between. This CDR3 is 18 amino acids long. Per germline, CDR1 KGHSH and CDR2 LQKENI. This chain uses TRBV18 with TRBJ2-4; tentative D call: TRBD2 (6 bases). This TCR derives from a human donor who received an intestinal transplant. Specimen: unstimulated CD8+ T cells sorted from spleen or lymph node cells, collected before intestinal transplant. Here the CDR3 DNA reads TGTGCCAGCTCACCTAGGGTCGGCACTCGACTAGGCAAAAACATTCAGTACTTC. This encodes CASSPRVGTRLGKNIQYF.